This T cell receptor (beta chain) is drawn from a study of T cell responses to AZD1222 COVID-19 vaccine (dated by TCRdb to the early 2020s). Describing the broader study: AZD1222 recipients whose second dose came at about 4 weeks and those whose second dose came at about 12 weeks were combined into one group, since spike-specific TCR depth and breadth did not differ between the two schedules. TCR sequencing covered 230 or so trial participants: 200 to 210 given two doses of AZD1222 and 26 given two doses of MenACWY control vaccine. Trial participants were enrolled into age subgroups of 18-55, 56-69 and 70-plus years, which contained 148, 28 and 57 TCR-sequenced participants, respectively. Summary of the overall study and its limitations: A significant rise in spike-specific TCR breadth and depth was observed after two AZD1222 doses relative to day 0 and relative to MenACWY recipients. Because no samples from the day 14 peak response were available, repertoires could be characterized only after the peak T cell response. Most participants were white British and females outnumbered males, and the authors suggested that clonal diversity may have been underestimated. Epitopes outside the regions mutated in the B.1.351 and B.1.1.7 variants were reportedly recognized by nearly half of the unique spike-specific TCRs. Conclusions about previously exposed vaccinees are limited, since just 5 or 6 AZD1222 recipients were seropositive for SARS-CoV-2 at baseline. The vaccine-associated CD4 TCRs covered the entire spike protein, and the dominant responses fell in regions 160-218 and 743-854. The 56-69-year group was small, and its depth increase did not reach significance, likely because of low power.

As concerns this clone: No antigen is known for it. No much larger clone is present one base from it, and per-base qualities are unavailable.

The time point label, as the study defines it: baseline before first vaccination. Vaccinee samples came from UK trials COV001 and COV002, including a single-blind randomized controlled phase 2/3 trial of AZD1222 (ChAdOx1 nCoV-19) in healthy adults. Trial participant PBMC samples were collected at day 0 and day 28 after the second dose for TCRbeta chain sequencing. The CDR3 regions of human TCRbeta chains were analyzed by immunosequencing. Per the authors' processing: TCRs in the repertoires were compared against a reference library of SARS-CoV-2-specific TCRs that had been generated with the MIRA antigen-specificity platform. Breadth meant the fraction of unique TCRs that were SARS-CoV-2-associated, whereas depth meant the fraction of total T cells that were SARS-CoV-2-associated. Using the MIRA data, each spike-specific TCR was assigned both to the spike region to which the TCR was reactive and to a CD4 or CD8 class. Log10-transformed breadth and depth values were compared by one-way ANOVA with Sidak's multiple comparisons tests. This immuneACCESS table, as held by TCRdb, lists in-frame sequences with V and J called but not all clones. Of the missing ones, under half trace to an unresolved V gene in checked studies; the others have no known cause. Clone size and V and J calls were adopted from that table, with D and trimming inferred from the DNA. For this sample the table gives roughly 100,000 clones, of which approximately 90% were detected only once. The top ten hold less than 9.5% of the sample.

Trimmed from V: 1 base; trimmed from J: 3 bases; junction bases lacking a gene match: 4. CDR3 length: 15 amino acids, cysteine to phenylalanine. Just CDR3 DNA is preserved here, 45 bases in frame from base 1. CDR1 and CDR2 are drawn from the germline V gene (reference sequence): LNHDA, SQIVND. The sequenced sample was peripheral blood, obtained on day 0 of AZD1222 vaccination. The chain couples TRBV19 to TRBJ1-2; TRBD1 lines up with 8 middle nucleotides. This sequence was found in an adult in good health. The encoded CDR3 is CASSIVGQGDYGYTF. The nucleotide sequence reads TGTGCCAGTAGTATAGTTGGACAGGGTGACTATGGCTACACCTTC.